Sequencing of this TCR beta chain was carried out in a study of cytomegalovirus exposure and HLA in healthy donors. Findings and limits, study-wide: Roughly even sequencing depth across donors was the assumption behind the presence/absence analyses. Among TCR sequences, most were rare, though some public TCRs appeared in many donors. A later analysis linked a missense DCLRE1C variant to TCR beta V- and J-gene trimming.

PCR amplification relied on 60 Vbeta primers (plus 13 Jbeta primers). In the original workflow: A later analysis tallied tens of millions of unique TCR beta chains, approximately 11 million of them shared. Sequenced by immunoSEQ multiplex PCR; TCRdb stores in-frame clones only, minus some. V and J calls and clone size come straight from that table; D and trimming were deduced from the DNA. This sample has 150,000 to 200,000 clones; 77% occur once, and the top ten carry less than 1.5%. Remarks on this clone: Its matching antigen is unknown.

V shed 8 bases and J shed 0 bases, with 14 bases lying between them. CDR3 length: 14 amino acids. Per the germline V gene, CDR1 is MDHEN and CDR2 is SYDVKM. This chain joins TRBV28 and TRBJ2-7; possibly TRBD1 for D (6 bases). Sequencing input: PBMCs. The source is a woman in her 30s in good health and CMV-seropositive. In nucleotides, the CDR3 is TGTGCCAGCGGTCTGGGGACAATCTCCTACGAGCAGTACTTC. Translated: CASGLGTISYEQYF.